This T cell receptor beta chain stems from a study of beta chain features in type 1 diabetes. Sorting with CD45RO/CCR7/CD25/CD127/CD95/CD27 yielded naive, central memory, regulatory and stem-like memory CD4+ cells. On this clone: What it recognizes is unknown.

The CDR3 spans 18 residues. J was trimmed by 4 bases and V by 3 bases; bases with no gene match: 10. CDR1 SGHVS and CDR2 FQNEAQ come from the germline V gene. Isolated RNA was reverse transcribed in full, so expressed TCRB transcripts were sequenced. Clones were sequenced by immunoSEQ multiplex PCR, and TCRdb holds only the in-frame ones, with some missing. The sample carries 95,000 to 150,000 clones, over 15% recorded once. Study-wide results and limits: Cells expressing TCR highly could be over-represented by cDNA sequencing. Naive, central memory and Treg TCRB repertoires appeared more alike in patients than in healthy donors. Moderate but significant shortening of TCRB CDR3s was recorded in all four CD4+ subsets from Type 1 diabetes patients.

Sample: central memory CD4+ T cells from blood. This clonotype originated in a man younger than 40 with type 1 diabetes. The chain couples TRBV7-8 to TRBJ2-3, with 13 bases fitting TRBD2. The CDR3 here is CASSFPPGTSGEPDTQYF. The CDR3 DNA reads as TGTGCCAGCAGCTTCCCCCCAGGGACTAGCGGGGAGCCAGATACGCAGTATTTT.